This T cell receptor beta chain is drawn from a study of blood T cell repertoires in COVID-19. Repertoires were generated with immunoSEQ multiplex PCR, while TCRdb's copy carries only in-frame clones and drops some. The table records approximately 200,000 clones, about 90% of them present only once. This clone was picked up a small number of times. Germline CDR1 and CDR2: SGHVS and FQNEAQ. CDR3 size: 15 residues. V was shortened by 6 bases and J by 3 bases, with 15 bases between the two germline ends. The sample was peripheral blood. This clonotype was sampled from a man aged 35 to 55 with active or convalescent COVID-19. The rearrangement links TRBV7-8 to TRBJ1-5, with D perhaps matching TRBD1 (5 bases). Written as DNA, the CDR3 is TGTGCCAGCAGTTTCGGGACGGGGGACAATCAGCCCCAGCATTTT. This sequence encodes CASSFGTGDNQPQHF. Using reference TRBV7-8 and TRBJ1-5 for the parts outside the CDR3, the full variable domain is GAGVSQSPRYKVAKRGQDVALRCDPISGHVSLFWYQQALGQGPEFLTYFQNEAQLDKSGLPSDRFFAERPEGSVSTLKIQRTQQEDSAVYLCASSFGTGDNQPQHFGDGTRLSIL.